The 21 T cell receptor beta chains in this list originate from one sample, sequenced in a study of CD8+ T cells in alopecia areata (dated by TCRdb to the late 2010s). Libraries came from the immunoSEQ multiplex PCR assay. To provide template for TCR sequencing, every sample had RNA extracted and reverse transcribed into cDNA. Not all clones reach the TCRdb copy of this immuneACCESS table, which keeps in-frame sequences only. Checked studies attribute under half of the gap to unresolved V genes and leave the rest unexplained. The sample table holds approximately 130,000 clones, of which over 60% were seen once. Clones ranked in the top ten supply around 5.7% of the sample. The intended sense of this specimen's time point label: around 28 days on oral tofacitinib. The treatment or condition label, read with the paper, signifies: oral pan-JAK inhibitor, 5-10 mg twice daily. The sequencing here drew on CD4+ T cells sorted from blood, taken at week 4, from a patient treated with tofacitinib. The receptors come from a human donor with alopecia areata.

The chain uses TRBV28 and TRBJ1-1; no reliable D call. This CDR3 spans 16 amino acids. Germline CDR1 MDHEN, CDR2 SYDVKM. With 5 bases removed from V and 2 bases from J, the gap between germline ends came to 18 bases. CDR3 in DNA: TGTGCCAGCAGTCCTCCTTGGGGTTACGGAAACACTGAAGCTTTCTTT. Translating it yields CASSPPWGYGNTEAFF.

The gene calls are TRBV5-1 and TRBJ2-1; 8 positions match TRBD2. The germline CDR1 and CDR2 sequences are SGHRS and YFSETQ. There are 15 residues in the CDR3. V dropped 3 bases and J dropped 5; count of bases not matched to a gene: 7. CDR3 DNA: TGCGCCAGCAGCTACACAAGCGGGGGTCACAATGAGCAGTTCTTC. This encodes CASSYTSGGHNEQFF.

The V and J genes are TRBV5-6 and TRBJ1-2; 8 nucleotides align to TRBD1. V shed 2 bases, J shed 0 bases, and the junction held 6 bases outside the gene matches. Germline assignment: CDR1 SGHDT and CDR2 YYEEEE. CDR3 size: 16 residues. The CDR3 bases are TGTGCCAGCAGCTTTACCGGGACAGGACCTAACTATGGCTACACCTTC. Encoded protein: CASSFTGTGPNYGYTF.

The rearrangement uses TRBV10-3 and TRBJ1-5; TRBD1 is a possible D gene (6 bases). The length of the CDR3 is 13 residues. The germline V gene encodes CDR1 ENHRY and CDR2 SYGVKD. V was trimmed by 0 bases and J by 6 bases, leaving 6 bases between them. The CDR3 DNA is TGTGCCATCAGTGAGTCAGGGGGTCAGCCCCAGCATTTT. This sequence encodes CAISESGGQPQHF.

This clone appeared a few times. This chain links TRBV7-6 with TRBJ2-7; TRBD1 matches 7 bases. The V gene's germline CDR1 is SGHVS and CDR2 FNYEAQ. The CDR3 loop spans 14 amino acids. The V gene end was trimmed by 3 bases and the J gene end by 2 bases; junction bases not matched to a gene: 4. CDR3 nucleotides: TGTGCCAGCAGCTTGGGGACAGCAACCTACGAGCAGTACTTC. Protein sequence: CASSLGTATYEQYF.

The chain joins TRBV28 to TRBJ2-7; 10 bases match TRBD1. This CDR3 comprises 13 residues. CDR1 is MDHEN and CDR2 is SYDVKM in the germline V gene. J was trimmed by 5 bases and V by 3 bases; bases with no gene match: 1. This chain's CDR3 is CASSFGTGDEQYF. CDR3 nucleotides: TGTGCCAGCAGTTTCGGGACAGGGGACGAGCAGTACTTC.

V usage is TRBV6-5 and J usage is TRBJ1-5; D gene unclear. The CDR3 loop spans 13 amino acids. Deletions cut 6 bases from V and 4 bases from J, with 10 bases between. Germline CDR1 and CDR2: MNHEY and SVGAGI. The CDR3 protein is CASRALGNQPQHF. In DNA form, the CDR3 reads TGTGCCAGCAGAGCATTGGGGAATCAGCCCCAGCATTTT.

V is TRBV7-9 and J is TRBJ2-5; D tentatively reads TRBD1 or TRBD2 (5 bases each). The germline gives CDR1 SEHNR, CDR2 FQNEAQ (reference sequence). The CDR3 consists of 14 residues. V was pared by 3 bases and J by 1 base, with 9 bases between. The CDR3 bases are TGTGCCAGCAGCTTGGTGGGACGCCAAGAGACCCAGTACTTC. This encodes CASSLVGRQETQYF.

V is TRBV23-1 and J is TRBJ1-5; 7 bases fit TRBD1. TRBV23-1 is reported as an ORF; its role is uncertain. Unmatched junction bases numbered 8, after V lost 3 bases and J lost 3 bases. This CDR3 comprises 16 residues. Here the CDR3 DNA reads TGCGCCAGCAGTCAGTACCGGGACAGTCCCAATCAGCCCCAGCATTTT. Translated: CASSQYRDSPNQPQHF.

The chain couples TRBV9 to TRBJ1-2; 9 bases line up with TRBD1. There are 15 residues in the CDR3. After removal of 4 bases from V and 2 bases from J, the junction contained 6 bases not matched to a gene. Germline V gene sequence: CDR1 SGDLS, CDR2 YYNGEE. CDR3 sequence (DNA): TGTGCCAGCAGCCTCCGGGACAGGGTCAACTATGGCTACACCTTC. Amino acids: CASSLRDRVNYGYTF.

The chain couples TRBV10-3 to TRBJ2-2; 10 bases match TRBD1. Looked up from germline, CDR1 is ENHRY and CDR2 is SYGVKD. This CDR3 region has 18 residues. V gave up 5 bases and J gave up 1 base; unmatched junction bases: 10. In DNA form, the CDR3 reads TGTGCCATCAGTTTCCGGGACAGGGGTTTGGGGAACACCGGGGAGCTGTTTTTT. Residues: CAISFRDRGLGNTGELFF.

This clone turned up a few times. J is TRBJ2-1 and V is TRBV29-1; D gene unclear. Trimming removed 6 bases at V and 0 bases at J, with 12 bases between. CDR1 SQVTM and CDR2 ANQGSEA come from the germline V gene. The CDR3 length is 14 residues. The CDR3 here is CSVPKKPSYNEQFF. CDR3 nucleotide sequence: TGCAGCGTGCCAAAAAAACCCTCCTACAATGAGCAGTTCTTC.

Notes on this clone: No conserved phenylalanine or tryptophan ends this CDR3, so it is likely a read error. The limits of the CDR3 on the DNA are not certain, so only TCRdb's listed CDR3 is given. This chain uses TRBV6-5 with TRBJ1-1. The length of the CDR3 is 9 amino acids, counting both ends. Germline CDR1 is MNHEY and CDR2 is SVGAGI. The CDR3: CASSAREGS.

This clone has only a few counts. The chain couples TRBV5-1 to TRBJ2-3, with TRBD2 matching 12 bases. The CDR3 length is 15 residues. The trim removed 0 bases at V and 4 bases at J, leaving 0 bases unmatched. Germline V gene data show CDR1 as SGHRS and CDR2 as YFSETQ. The CDR3 bases are TGCGCCAGCAGCTTGGGACTAGCGGGAGCAGATACGCAGTATTTT. Translation gives CASSLGLAGADTQYF.

The rearrangement uses TRBV5-6 and TRBJ2-7, with a possible D match to TRBD2 (7 bases). CDR1 SGHDT and CDR2 YYEEEE come from the germline V gene. V shed 4 bases and J shed 2 bases, with 16 bases lying between them. CDR3 length: 15 amino acids. The CDR3 region is CASSASGTHTYEQYF. For the CDR3, the DNA is TGTGCCAGCAGCGCGAGCGGGACACATACCTACGAGCAGTACTTC.

The rearrangement joins TRBV11-3 to TRBJ2-3; D remains unclear. Trimming left V 1 base short and J 12 bases short, with 11 bases between. The CDR3 is made up of 12 amino acids. In germline, CDR1 is SGHNT, CDR2 YENEEA. The CDR3 reads CASSLGQRLQYF. The CDR3 bases are TGTGCCAGCAGCTTAGGACAACGGCTCCAGTATTTT.

The chain couples TRBV27 to TRBJ2-3; 11 nucleotides match TRBD2. Germline assignment: CDR1 MNHEY and CDR2 SMNVEV (reference sequence). This CDR3 has 15 residues. V lost 3 bases, J lost 9 bases, and 8 bases stayed unmatched. CDR3 coding DNA: TGTGCCAGCAGTTTTAGCGGGGGGGGAATGTGGACGCAGTATTTT. Its translation is CASSFSGGGMWTQYF.

The chain combines TRBV4-2 with TRBJ1-2, with 7 positions matching TRBD1. The CDR3 contains 15 residues. V was pared by 0 bases and J by 7 bases, with 8 bases of the junction left unmatched. The germline CDR1 and CDR2 sequences are LGHNA and YNFKEQ. In DNA form, the CDR3 reads TGTGCCAGCAGCCAAGATCCTGACAGGGACCTTGGCTACACCTTC. Protein sequence: CASSQDPDRDLGYTF.

The genes are TRBV2 and TRBJ2-5, with D possibly TRBD1 on 5 matching bases. Between the trimmed V and J ends, which lost 7 bases and 1 base, there was a span of 10 bases. The CDR3 length is 13 residues. Germline V gene lookup returns CDR1 SNHLY and CDR2 FYNNEI. CDR3 protein: CASIMGPQETQYF. Here the CDR3 DNA reads TGTGCCAGCATAATGGGGCCCCAAGAGACCCAGTACTTC.

V and J are TRBV6-5 and TRBJ1-2; 7 bases match TRBD1. V gave up 5 bases and J gave up 0 bases; unmatched junction bases: 6. The germline gives CDR1 MNHEY, CDR2 SVGAGI. CDR3 length equals 15 residues. The CDR3 DNA follows: TGTGCCAGCAGTGACTACGGGACAGCTAACTATGGCTACACCTTC. Translating gives CASSDYGTANYGYTF.

The chain is built from TRBV15 and TRBJ1-6; 8 bases align to TRBD1. J was trimmed by 2 bases and V by 4 bases; bases with no gene match: 10. The germline V gene has CDR1 LNHNV and CDR2 YYDKDF (reference sequence). CDR3 size: 18 residues. The CDR3 loop reads CATSTGLGTGAYNSPLHF. The CDR3 region has the DNA TGTGCCACCAGCACCGGTCTTGGGACAGGTGCCTATAATTCACCCCTCCACTTT.